A selection of T cell receptor beta chains follows, all from one sample in a study of blood T cell repertoires in COVID-19. The repertoire was sequenced with immunoSEQ multiplex PCR; TCRdb's copy has only in-frame clones and lacks some. The sample includes tens of thousands of clones, approximately 80% seen only once; the top ten take approximately 25%. The material sequenced was peripheral blood. These receptors all come from a man between 60 and 75 years old with acute or convalescent COVID-19. Each CDR3 is given with its conserved first and last residue. The order of the fields is CDR3 protein, CDR3 DNA, J gene, clone size, D gene, V gene. D genes are given only for firm matches. Only some rows state a clone size, as once, few, many or a class for expanded clones.

cdr3_aa: CAWSISGGTDTQYF; cdr3_nt: TGTGCCTGGAGTATTAGCGGGGGCACAGATACGCAGTATTTT; j_call: TRBJ2-3; clone_size: -; d_call: TRBD2; v_call: TRBV30
cdr3_aa: CATSDSRRAAGGYTF; cdr3_nt: TGTGCCACCAGTGATTCACGACGGGCTGCGGGAGGCTACACCTTC; j_call: TRBJ1-2; clone_size: once; d_call: -; v_call: TRBV24-1
cdr3_aa: CASSVTGFASPLHF; cdr3_nt: TGTGCCAGCTCCGTGACAGGGTTCGCTTCACCCCTCCACTTT; j_call: TRBJ1-6; clone_size: -; d_call: TRBD1; v_call: TRBV6-6
cdr3_aa: CASSIAGGDTGELFF; cdr3_nt: TGTGCCAGTAGTATAGCGGGGGGTGACACCGGGGAGCTGTTTTTT; j_call: TRBJ2-2; clone_size: -; d_call: TRBD2; v_call: TRBV19
cdr3_aa: CASSRQGNYGYTF; cdr3_nt: TGTGCCAGTAGTCGACAGGGGAACTATGGCTACACCTTC; j_call: TRBJ1-2; clone_size: -; d_call: TRBD1; v_call: TRBV19
cdr3_aa: CASSLTFGTGKQETQYF; cdr3_nt: TGTGCTAGCAGCCTAACTTTCGGGACAGGAAAACAAGAGACCCAGTACTTC; j_call: TRBJ2-5; clone_size: -; d_call: TRBD1; v_call: TRBV7-7
cdr3_aa: CASSRGWGQNYGYTF; cdr3_nt: TGTGCCAGCAGTAGGGGCTGGGGACAGAACTATGGCTACACCTTC; j_call: TRBJ1-2; clone_size: -; d_call: TRBD1; v_call: TRBV27
cdr3_aa: CASILSLGGGELFF; cdr3_nt: TGTGCCAGCATTTTATCACTCGGGGGCGGGGAGCTGTTTTTT; j_call: TRBJ2-2; clone_size: -; d_call: -; v_call: TRBV6-5
cdr3_aa: CASSLSAGNTEAFF; cdr3_nt: TGTGCCAGCAGTTTATCGGCGGGGAACACTGAAGCTTTCTTT; j_call: TRBJ1-1; clone_size: few; d_call: -; v_call: TRBV27
cdr3_aa: CAISRGLAGTDTQYF; cdr3_nt: TGTGCCATCAGTCGAGGACTAGCGGGCACAGATACGCAGTATTTT; j_call: TRBJ2-3; clone_size: -; d_call: TRBD2; v_call: TRBV10-3
cdr3_aa: CASSLHTGTQVNTEAFF; cdr3_nt: TGTGCCAGCAGCTTACATACCGGGACACAAGTGAACACTGAAGCTTTCTTT; j_call: TRBJ1-1; clone_size: -; d_call: -; v_call: TRBV5-8
cdr3_aa: CASSQDLSSGNTIYF; cdr3_nt: TGTGCCAGCAGCCAAGATCTGAGCTCTGGAAACACCATATATTTT; j_call: TRBJ1-3; clone_size: -; d_call: -; v_call: TRBV14
cdr3_aa: CASSPKPAGLRSGANVLTF; cdr3_nt: TGTGCCAGCAGCCCCAAACCTGCGGGACTCCGCTCTGGGGCCAACGTCCTGACTTTC; j_call: TRBJ2-6; clone_size: -; d_call: -; v_call: TRBV7-2
cdr3_aa: CASRGGITNSPLHF; cdr3_nt: TGCGCCAGCAGGGGAGGGATAACAAATTCACCCCTCCACTTT; j_call: TRBJ1-6; clone_size: -; d_call: -; v_call: TRBV5-1
cdr3_aa: CASSLVNSNYGYTF; cdr3_nt: TGCGCCAGCAGCTTGGTGAACAGCAACTATGGCTACACCTTC; j_call: TRBJ1-2; clone_size: -; d_call: -; v_call: TRBV5-1
cdr3_aa: CASRLRTGSYQPQHF; cdr3_nt: TGTGCCAGCAGGCTAAGGACAGGCTCCTATCAGCCCCAGCATTTT; j_call: TRBJ1-5; clone_size: -; d_call: TRBD1; v_call: TRBV27
cdr3_aa: CASSAPGTFTSSYTF; cdr3_nt: TGTGCCAGCAGCGCCCCCGGGACGTTTACTAGCAGCTACACCTTC; j_call: TRBJ1-2; clone_size: -; d_call: -; v_call: TRBV7-9